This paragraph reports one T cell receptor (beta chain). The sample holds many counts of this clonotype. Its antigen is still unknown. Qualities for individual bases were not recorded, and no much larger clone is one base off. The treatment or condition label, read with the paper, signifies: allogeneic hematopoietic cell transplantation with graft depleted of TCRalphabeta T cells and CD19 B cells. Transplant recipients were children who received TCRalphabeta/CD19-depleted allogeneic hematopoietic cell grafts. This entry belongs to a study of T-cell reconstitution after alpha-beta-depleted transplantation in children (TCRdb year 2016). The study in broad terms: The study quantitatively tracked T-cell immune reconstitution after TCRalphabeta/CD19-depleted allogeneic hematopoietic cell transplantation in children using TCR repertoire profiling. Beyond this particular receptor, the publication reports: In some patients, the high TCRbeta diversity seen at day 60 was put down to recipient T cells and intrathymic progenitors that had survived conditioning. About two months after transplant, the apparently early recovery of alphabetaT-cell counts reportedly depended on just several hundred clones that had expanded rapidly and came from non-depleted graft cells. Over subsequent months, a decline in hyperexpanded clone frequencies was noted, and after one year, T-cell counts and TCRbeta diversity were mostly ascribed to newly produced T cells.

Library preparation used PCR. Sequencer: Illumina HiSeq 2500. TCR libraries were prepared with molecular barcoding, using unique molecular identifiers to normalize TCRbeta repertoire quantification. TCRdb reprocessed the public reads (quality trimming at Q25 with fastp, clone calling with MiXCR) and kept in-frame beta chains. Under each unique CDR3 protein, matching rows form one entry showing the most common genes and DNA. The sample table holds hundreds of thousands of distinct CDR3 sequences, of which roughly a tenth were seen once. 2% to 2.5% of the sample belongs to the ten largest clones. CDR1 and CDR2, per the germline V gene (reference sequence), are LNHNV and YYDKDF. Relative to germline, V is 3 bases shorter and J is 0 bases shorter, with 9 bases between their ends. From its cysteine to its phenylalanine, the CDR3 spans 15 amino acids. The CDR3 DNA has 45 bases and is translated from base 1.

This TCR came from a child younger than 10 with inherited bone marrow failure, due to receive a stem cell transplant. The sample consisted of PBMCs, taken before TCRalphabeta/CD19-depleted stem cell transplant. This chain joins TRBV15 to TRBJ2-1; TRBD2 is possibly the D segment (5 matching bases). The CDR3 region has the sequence CATSREASSYNEQFF. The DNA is TGTGCCACCAGCAGGGAGGCCAGCTCCTACAATGAGCAGTTCTTC.